This is a list of T cell receptor beta chains from one sample in a study of blood T cell repertoires in COVID-19. Clones were read by immunoSEQ multiplex PCR, and TCRdb kept only the in-frame ones, dropping some. The table lists 250,000 to 350,000 clones, around 90% of them singletons, with 5% to 7% in the top ten. The sequenced sample consisted of peripheral blood. The receptors originated from a man aged 18 to 35 who had recovered from COVID-19. The CDR3 runs from the conserved cysteine through the conserved F or W. D genes are given only for firm matches. A row's size may be missing; if present it is once, few, many or a size class.

j_call v_call d_call cdr3_length clone_size cdr3_aa cdr3_nt
TRBJ2-3 TRBV6-5 TRBD1 16 - CASSYARDSFTDTQYF TGTGCCAGCAGTTACGCCCGGGACAGTTTCACAGATACGCAGTATTTT
TRBJ1-4 TRBV18 TRBD1 13 - CASTQQGYEKLFF TGTGCCAGCACACAACAGGGGTACGAAAAACTGTTTTTT
TRBJ2-2 TRBV25-1 - 14 few CASSEPINTGELFF TGTGCCAGCAGTGAACCCATTAACACCGGGGAGCTGTTTTTT
TRBJ1-4 TRBV7-9 TRBD1 14 - CASSSRQGNEKLFF TGTGCCAGCAGCTCCCGACAGGGTAATGAAAAACTGTTTTTT
TRBJ2-3 TRBV18 - 14 - CASSQTSGADTQYF TGTGCCAGCTCACAGACTTCAGGGGCAGATACGCAGTATTTT
TRBJ1-2 TRBV5-1 TRBD1 16 once CASSPNSGTGGWGYTF TGCGCCAGCAGCCCAAATTCCGGGACAGGGGGATGGGGCTACACCTTC
TRBJ1-1 TRBV10-3 - 14 - CAIKSPAGNTEAFF TGTGCCATCAAGTCCCCGGCAGGGAACACTGAAGCTTTCTTT
TRBJ1-1 TRBV2 - 14 - CASSLGHQNTEAFF TGTGCCAGCAGCCTTGGACACCAGAACACTGAAGCTTTCTTT
TRBJ2-2 TRBV5-6 TRBD2 16 - CASRSGEGANTGELFF TGTGCCAGCAGATCTGGGGAGGGCGCGAACACCGGGGAGCTGTTTTTT
TRBJ2-7 TRBV6-5 TRBD1 14 - CASSYSRDSHRQYF TGTGCCAGCAGTTACTCCCGGGACAGCCATAGGCAGTACTTC
TRBJ2-7 TRBV10-3 - 14 - CAISESGGRSEQYF TGTGCCATCAGTGAGTCCGGGGGGCGTAGCGAGCAGTACTTC